The 24 T cell receptor beta chains presented below share a single source sample, sequenced in a study of T cell repertoires in cytomegalovirus infection. TCRdb redid the calling of the reads with MiXCR, one entry per CDR3 protein. The sample shows some 440,000 distinct CDR3 sequences, 30% to 40% of them seen only once. The sequencing sample was made of PBMCs. The receptors originated from a human donor in good health (CMV status not recorded). Some clones in this sample may be carry-over from other donors' samples.

The J gene is TRBJ2-1, the V gene TRBV7-4; 7 bases match TRBD1. This CDR3 is 16 amino acids long. The V segment lost 5 bases and the J segment 0 bases; nucleotides outside the gene matches: 7. Germline CDR1 is SGHVT and CDR2 is SQSDAQ. CDR3 amino acids: CASSPPRTGSYNEQFF. The CDR3, as DNA: TGTGCCAGCAGCCCGCCTAGGACAGGCTCCTACAATGAGCAGTTCTTC.

This clonotype was seen at least ten times. The chain links TRBV12-3 or TRBV12-4 to TRBJ1-1; unclear D gene. There are 12 residues in the CDR3. Trimming left V 2 bases short and J 5 bases short, with 6 bases between. The CDR3, as DNA: TGTGCCAGCAGTTTATTCGGGACTGAAGCTTTCTTT. Translation: CASSLFGTEAFF.

Worth noting for this clonotype: Germline and junction disagree at one end, which may indicate a read error. V is TRBV7-2 and J is TRBJ2-3; 9 bases are a match to TRBD2. CDR1 and CDR2 from the germline V gene are SGHTA and FQGNSA. This CDR3 is 15 amino acids long. As DNA, the CDR3 is TGTGCCAGCAGCGCGGGACTAGCTCATGCAGATACGAAGTATTTT. Protein product: CASSAGLAHADTKYF.

The genes are TRBV4-1 and TRBJ1-2; 7 positions agree with TRBD1. This CDR3 has 14 residues. Germline CDR1 is MGHRA and CDR2 is YSYEKL. V lost 5 bases and J lost 7; bases outside the gene matches: 10. CDR3 region: CASSVEDREGGYTF. The CDR3 DNA is TGCGCCAGCAGCGTCGAAGACAGGGAGGGTGGCTACACCTTC.

The chain is built from TRBV6-1 and TRBJ1-5; D possibly corresponds to TRBD1 (6 bases). CDR3 length equals 15 residues. Trimming took off 11 bases at V and 0 bases at J, with 17 bases between the two ends. CDR1 is MNHNS, CDR2 SASEGT, per germline. The CDR3 nucleotides read TGTGCCCCGAGCGGGGGGCGATATAGCAATCAGCCCCAGCATTTT. Translated: CAPSGGRYSNQPQHF.

Details on this clonotype: Sequence at one end of the junction differs from germline and may be a read error. This sequence joins TRBV11-2 and TRBJ1-6, with 8 bases matching TRBD1. Per germline, CDR1 SGHAT and CDR2 FQNNGV. The CDR3 has 13 amino acids. Here the CDR3 DNA reads TGTGCCAGCAGCTCCCCCGGCGGGCAGGGGGCTATTTTT. It translates to CASSSPGGQGAIF. Filled out from reference TRBV11-2 and TRBJ1-6, the complete variable domain reads EAGVAQSPRYKIIEKRQSVAFWCNPISGHATLYWYQQILGQGPKLLIQFQNNGVVDDSQLPKDRFSAERLKGVDSTLKIQPAKLEDSAVYLCASSSPGGQGAIFGNGTRLTVT.

This clonotype was recorded a few times. The genes are TRBV7-6 and TRBJ2-2; D is perhaps TRBD1 or TRBD2 (6 bases each). V lost 5 bases, J lost 4 bases, and 17 bases lay in between. The CDR3 runs to 16 residues. Looked up from germline, CDR1 is SGHVS and CDR2 is FNYEAQ. The CDR3 coding sequence is TGTGCCAGCAGCCCCCTGGGGGGCGAGTTCACCGGGGAGCTGTTTTTT. Translation: CASSPLGGEFTGELFF.

This clonotype was seen only a few times. The V and J genes are TRBV28 and TRBJ2-1; D is undetermined. The germline V gene has CDR1 MDHEN and CDR2 SYDVKM. The CDR3 spans 15 residues. V was trimmed by 8 bases and J by 5 bases, leaving 19 bases between them. DNA for the CDR3: TGTGCCAGCTCCCTTATGCCCATAGTGAACAATGAGCAGTTCTTC. It codes for CASSLMPIVNNEQFF. The whole variable domain, filled in from reference TRBV28 and TRBJ2-1, reads DVKVTQSSRYLVKRTGEKVFLECVQDMDHENMFWYRQDPGLGLRLIYFSYDVKMKEKGDIPEGYSVSREKKERFSLILESASTNQTSMYLCASSLMPIVNNEQFFGPGTRLTVL.

This clonotype was counted at least ten times. The gene calls are TRBV7-2 and TRBJ1-1; no reliable D call. The V end lost 5 bases, the J end lost 0 bases, and 7 bases lay between the germline ends. CDR1 and CDR2 from the germline V gene are SGHTA and FQGNSA. The CDR3 runs 13 residues. CDR3 nucleotide sequence: TGTGCCAGCAGCGCAACAGTGAACACTGAAGCTTTCTTT. Its translation: CASSATVNTEAFF.

The chain recombines TRBV6-6 with TRBJ1-5; D unresolved. Deletions cut 3 bases from V and 0 bases from J, with 9 bases between. The CDR3 runs to 15 residues. The germline gives CDR1 MNHNY, CDR2 SVGAGI (reference sequence). CDR3 sequence (DNA): TGTGCCAGCAGTTATGCAGGTTATAGCAATCAGCCCCAGCATTTT. Protein product: CASSYAGYSNQPQHF.

The table lists this clonotype with a few counts. In DNA form, the CDR3 reads TGTGCCAGCAGTTTTAAGGGGGCGTACAATCAGCCCCAGCATTTT. The encoded protein is CASSFKGAYNQPQHF. V gene TRBV28 combines with J gene TRBJ1-5, with 7 bases lining up with TRBD1. The V gene end was trimmed by 3 bases and the J gene end by 3 bases; junction bases not matched to a gene: 5. This CDR3 is 15 amino acids long. Germline V gene sequence: CDR1 MDHEN, CDR2 SYDVKM.

This chain connects TRBV7-9 to TRBJ2-3; D not resolved. The length of the CDR3 is 13 residues. V was cut by 1 base and J by 4 bases, with 6 bases left in between. Germline V gene data show CDR1 as SEHNR and CDR2 as FQNEAQ (reference sequence). This chain's CDR3 is CASSLGSSDTQYF. The DNA of the CDR3 is TGTGCCAGCAGCTTAGGGTCATCAGATACGCAGTATTTT.

This clonotype has only a few counts. The genes are TRBV12-3 or TRBV12-4 and TRBJ2-1; 7 bases map to TRBD2. CDR3 length: 14 amino acids. The ends lost 1 base at V and 7 bases at J; junction bases unmatched: 4. CDR3 residues: CASSLGTRQNEQFF. CDR3 DNA sequence: TGTGCCAGCAGTTTAGGGACTAGACAAAATGAGCAGTTCTTC.

The chain has TRBV6-4 and TRBJ2-1, with D tentatively TRBD2 (7 bases). The CDR3 spans 17 residues. The germline V gene has CDR1 MRHNA and CDR2 SNTAGT. V was trimmed by 5 bases and J by 6 bases, leaving 23 bases between them. CDR3 DNA: TGTGCCAGCAGTCCCAGCCCGCGGGGGCCCAGAGCCAATGAGCAGTTCTTC. This sequence encodes CASSPSPRGPRANEQFF.

This rearrangement joins TRBV7-2 to TRBJ1-1, with D maybe TRBD1 (5 bases). The CDR3 is 14 amino acids. Germline V CDR1 and CDR2: SGHTA, FQGNSA. The germline V and J ends were trimmed by 5 bases and 7 bases, with 17 bases remaining between them. The CDR3 DNA follows: TGTGCCAGCAGCCCCCTCGTGGGGGGGGGTGAAGCTTTCTTT. It translates to CASSPLVGGGEAFF.

The chain recombines TRBV7-9 with TRBJ2-5; D possibly corresponds to TRBD1 (5 bases). V gave up 5 bases and J gave up 4 bases, with 14 bases separating them. Per germline, CDR1 SEHNR and CDR2 FQNEAQ (reference sequence). This CDR3 is built from 14 residues. CDR3: CASSPATVPETQYF. CDR3 nucleotide sequence: TGTGCCAGCAGCCCAGCGACAGTTCCAGAGACCCAGTACTTC. The full variable domain, in which reference TRBV7-9 and TRBJ2-5 provide the parts outside the CDR3, is DTGVSQNPRHKITKRGQNVTFRCDPISEHNRLYWYRQTLGQGPEFLTYFQNEAQLEKSRLLSDRFSAERPKGSFSTLEIQRTEQGDSAMYLCASSPATVPETQYFGPGTRLLVL.

This chain links TRBV7-9 with TRBJ2-3; D uncertain. Germline values: CDR1 SEHNR, CDR2 FQNEAQ (reference sequence). This CDR3 contains 18 residues. The V and J ends lost 2 bases and 0 bases respectively, with 18 bases between them. The CDR3 region has the DNA TGTGCCAGCAGCTTAAGCGCCGACCTCGCTAGTAGCACAGATACGCAGTATTTT. Protein: CASSLSADLASSTDTQYF.

This clonotype was observed at least ten times. This chain joins TRBV12-3 or TRBV12-4 and TRBJ2-5; TRBD2 is a possible D gene (6 bases). There are 16 residues in the CDR3. Trimming stripped 7 bases from V and 5 bases from J, with 23 bases between. The CDR3 DNA reads as TGTGCCAGCAAAATCCACCACGGGACTGCCGGCGAGACCCAGTACTTC. Amino acids: CASKIHHGTAGETQYF.

This clonotype was recorded only once. At one boundary the junction diverges from the germline segment, which might be a read error. The chain links TRBV2 to TRBJ1-1; D may be TRBD1 (6 bases). Germline V gene data show CDR1 as SNHLY and CDR2 as FYNNEI. The CDR3 is 17 residues long. The CDR3 sequence is CARSDNTGTIMNTEAFF. The CDR3 DNA sequence: TGTGCCAGAAGTGATAATACAGGGACTATCATGAACACTGAAGCTTTCTTT. The variable domain in full, with the rest retrieved from reference TRBV2 and TRBJ1-1, is EPEVTQTPSHQVTQMGQEVILRCVPISNHLYFYWYRQILGQKVEFLVSFYNNEISEKSEIFDDQFSVERPDGSNFTLKIRSTKLEDSAMYFCARSDNTGTIMNTEAFFGQGTRLTVV.

This clonotype has only a few counts. The V gene is TRBV5-4, the J gene TRBJ2-1; 11 bases align to TRBD1. The V gene's germline CDR1 is SGHNT and CDR2 YYREEE (reference sequence). V trimming: 1 base; J trimming: 6 bases; junction bases outside the gene matches: 9. This CDR3 contains 17 residues. CDR3 DNA sequence: TGTGCCAGCAGCTTGCCCACCGGGACAGGGGGTCGCAATGAGCAGTTCTTC. It translates to CASSLPTGTGGRNEQFF.

This clonotype was detected a few times. The genes are TRBV15 and TRBJ2-1; a weak D match, TRBD1 (5 bases). V was cut by 0 bases and J by 4 bases, with 10 bases left in between. The CDR3 is made up of 15 amino acids. CDR1 LNHNV and CDR2 YYDKDF come from the germline V gene (reference sequence). CDR3 protein: CATSREGDRYNEQFF. The CDR3 nucleotides are TGTGCCACCAGCAGAGAAGGTGACAGATACAATGAGCAGTTCTTC. Supplemented by reference TRBV15 and TRBJ2-1, the full variable domain reads DAMVIQNPRYQVTQFGKPVTLSCSQTLNHNVMYWYQQKSSQAPKLLFHYYDKDFNNEADTPDNFQSRRPNTSFCFLDIRSPGLGDTAMYLCATSREGDRYNEQFFGPGTRLTVL.

The genes are TRBV19 and TRBJ1-2; 8 positions agree with TRBD1. The V gene's germline CDR1 is LNHDA and CDR2 SQIVND (reference sequence). The CDR3 totals 13 residues. V was pared by 7 bases and J by 7 bases, with 8 bases of the junction left unmatched. The CDR3 nucleotides read TGTGCCAGTACCCAGGGGGCTCCCCCTGGCTACACCTTC. It encodes CASTQGAPPGYTF.

This clonotype was detected many times. This sequence joins TRBV11-2 and TRBJ2-5; D is unclear. Trimming shortened V by 11 bases and J by 1 base, and 11 bases separated the two germline ends. The CDR3 has 12 residues. CDR1 is SGHAT and CDR2 is FQNNGV in the germline V gene. CDR3 sequence (DNA): TGTGCCTGGAAACGGGCCCAAGAGACCCAGTACTTC. This gives the protein CAWKRAQETQYF.

This rearrangement joins TRBV6-2 or TRBV6-3 to TRBJ2-1; 9 bases are shared with TRBD2. This CDR3 is built from 13 residues. The V gene's germline CDR1 is MNHEY and CDR2 SVGEGT. The CDR3 sequence is CGSGGDPLREQFF. CDR3 in DNA: TGTGGTAGCGGGGGAGACCCCCTGCGGGAGCAGTTCTTC.